This T cell receptor (beta chain) derives from a study of T cell repertoires and HLA-DP antigens. On the study more broadly: Alloantigens: one with one groove difference and one with approximately 11 differences versus self. Study results and caveats: Naive and memory CD4+ cells were analysed together, not apart.

Only one count was recorded for this clone. Its antigen is as yet unknown. Trimming removed 6 bases from V and 3 bases from J, with 14 bases in between. In germline, CDR1 is MNHEY, CDR2 SVGAGI. The CDR3 has 14 residues. Only in-frame clones appear in the TCRdb table, and some are missing; sequencing was by immunoSEQ multiplex PCR. This table holds approximately 86,000 clones, roughly 86% found once. Negative selection yielded untouched CD4+ T cells of average approximately 98% purity. This sequence was found in a man in his fifties or sixties in good health and CMV-seronegative. This chain links TRBV6-5 with TRBJ1-2; D uncertain. What was sequenced was CD4+ T cells from PBMCs. CDR3 bases: TGTGCCAGCAGCCCCCCACTCCGAGACTATGGCTACACCTTC. Its translation: CASSPPLRDYGYTF.